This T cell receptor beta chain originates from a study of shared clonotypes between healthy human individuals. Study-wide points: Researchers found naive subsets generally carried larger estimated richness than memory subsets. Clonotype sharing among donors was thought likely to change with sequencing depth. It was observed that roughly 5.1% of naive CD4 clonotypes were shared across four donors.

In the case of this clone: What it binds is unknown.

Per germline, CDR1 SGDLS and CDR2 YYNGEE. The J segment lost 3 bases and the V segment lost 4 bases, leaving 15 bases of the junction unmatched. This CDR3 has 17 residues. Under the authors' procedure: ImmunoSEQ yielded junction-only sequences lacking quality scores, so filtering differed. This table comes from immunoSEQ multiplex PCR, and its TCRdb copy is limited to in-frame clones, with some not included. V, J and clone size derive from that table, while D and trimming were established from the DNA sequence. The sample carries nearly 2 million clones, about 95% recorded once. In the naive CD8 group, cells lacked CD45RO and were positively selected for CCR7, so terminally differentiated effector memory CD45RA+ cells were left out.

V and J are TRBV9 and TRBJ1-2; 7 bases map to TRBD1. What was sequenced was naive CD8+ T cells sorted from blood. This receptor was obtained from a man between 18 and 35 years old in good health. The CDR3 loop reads CASSRTRDSDSYYGYTF. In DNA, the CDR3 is TGTGCCAGCAGCAGAACCCGGGACAGTGATTCGTACTATGGCTACACCTTC.